Listed below are T cell receptor beta chains from one sample, sequenced in a study of preoperative IRX-2 immunotherapy in early breast cancer. Clones were read by immunoSEQ multiplex PCR, and TCRdb kept only the in-frame ones, dropping some. The sample consists of around 34,000 clones, roughly four fifths of them appearing once. The starting material was lymph node tissue, obtained from a patient treated with IRX-2 immunotherapy. The receptors originated from a human donor with breast cancer. Both conserved end residues are part of each CDR3. D genes are given only for firm matches. Expanded clones get a size class; other rows say once, few or many, or leave the size out.

CDR3 length | clone size | D gene | J gene | V gene | CDR3 DNA | CDR3 protein
14 | NA | NA | TRBJ2-5 | TRBV19 | TGTGCCAGTAGTTACCAGGGGTGGGGGGAGACCCAGTACTTC | CASSYQGWGETQYF
12 | NA | NA | TRBJ2-5 | TRBV29-1 | TGCAGCGTTATGGACCAGTGGGAGACCCAGTACTTC | CSVMDQWETQYF
13 | once | TRBD2 | TRBJ2-2 | TRBV29-1 | TGCAGCGTTGTTACTAGCGGGGGCGGGGAGCTGTTTTTT | CSVVTSGGGELFF
12 | NA | NA | TRBJ1-2 | TRBV28 | TGTGCCAGCAGTTTAAATAGGGGTGGCTACACCTTC | CASSLNRGGYTF
11 | NA | NA | TRBJ1-1 | TRBV30 | TGTGCCTGGAGTCGTGGCACTGAAGCTTTCTTT | CAWSRGTEAFF
14 | NA | NA | TRBJ1-6 | TRBV6-8 | TGTGCCAGCAGACCCGACGGAAGTAATTCACCCCTCCACTTT | CASRPDGSNSPLHF
15 | few | NA | TRBJ2-7 | TRBV28 | TGTGCCAGCAGTCCAGGAGGGGGGCTTCGCTACGAGCAGTACTTC | CASSPGGGLRYEQYF
11 | NA | NA | TRBJ2-3 | TRBV19 | TGTGCCAGTAGTATCTCAGATACGCAGTATTTT | CASSISDTQYF
17 | NA | TRBD1 | TRBJ2-5 | TRBV18 | TGTGCCAGCTCACCAAACGACAGGGGGCTTTTACAAGAGACCCAGTACTTC | CASSPNDRGLLQETQYF
14 | NA | NA | TRBJ2-7 | TRBV6-7 | TGTGCCAGCAGTTACGGCGGGGCCCCTACCGAGCAGTACTTC | CASSYGGAPTEQYF
17 | NA | TRBD2 | TRBJ2-3 | TRBV14 | TGTGCCAGCAGCCAAAGACTAGCGGGAGTAGGCACAGATACGCAGTATTTT | CASSQRLAGVGTDTQYF
16 | NA | NA | TRBJ2-5 | TRBV11-3 | TGTGCCAGCAGCTTAGGATCGGCTAGCCAGAGGGTGACCCAGTACTTC | CASSLGSASQRVTQYF
12 | NA | NA | TRBJ1-4 | TRBV19 | TGTGCCAGTAGCCGAAGCGAAGAAAAACTGTTTTTT | CASSRSEEKLFF
14 | few | NA | TRBJ2-7 | TRBV11-3 | TGTGCCAGCAGCTCAGGATTAACCACCTACGAGCAGTACTTC | CASSSGLTTYEQYF
13 | few | NA | TRBJ1-5 | TRBV19 | TGTGCCAGTAGTATAGTGGGTGGTCAGCCCCAGCATTTT | CASSIVGGQPQHF
15 | NA | NA | TRBJ1-2 | TRBV1 | TGCGCCAGCAGCCAAGAAAGGTGGGGTACCCTTGGCTACACCTTC | CASSQERWGTLGYTF
14 | NA | TRBD1 | TRBJ1-1 | TRBV28 | TGTGCCAGCAGCCCGGGACAGGGGTATGCTGAAGCTTTCTTT | CASSPGQGYAEAFF
15 | NA | NA | TRBJ2-7 | TRBV18 | TGTGCCAGCTCACCATCGGGACACGGGTCCTACGAGCAGTACTTC | CASSPSGHGSYEQYF
17 | NA | TRBD2 | TRBJ2-5 | TRBV15 | TGTGCCACCAGTAGAGTTACGTGGAGCGGGGGGCAAGAGACCCAGTACTTC | CATSRVTWSGGQETQYF
15 | NA | NA | TRBJ1-3 | TRBV11-3 | TGTGCCAGCAGCTTAGTTCAGGGGCACGGAAACACCATATATTTT | CASSLVQGHGNTIYF
17 | NA | TRBD1 | TRBJ2-6 | TRBV19 | TGTGCCAGTAGTCCCCCGGGACAGCACTCTGGGGCCAACGTCCTGACTTTC | CASSPPGQHSGANVLTF
14 | NA | NA | TRBJ1-1 | TRBV29-1 | TGCAGCGTTGGGCCCACAGAGAAGAACACTGAAGCTTTCTTT | CSVGPTEKNTEAFF
15 | NA | NA | TRBJ2-7 | TRBV28 | TGTGCCAGCAGTCCCGTCCGACGGGGGACCTACGAGCAGTACTTC | CASSPVRRGTYEQYF
15 | NA | NA | TRBJ2-4 | TRBV11-3 | TGTGCCAGCAGCCTAGACGGGAGCTCCAAAAACATTCAGTACTTC | CASSLDGSSKNIQYF
15 | NA | NA | TRBJ2-2 | TRBV18 | TGTGCCAGCTCATTCAGGGCCCGAGGCACCGGGGAGCTGTTTTTT | CASSFRARGTGELFF
16 | few | TRBD1 | TRBJ2-3 | TRBV7-6 | TGTGCCAGCAGCTTCCCCAGGGGACAGCCCACAGATACGCAGTATTTT | CASSFPRGQPTDTQYF
17 | NA | NA | TRBJ2-5 | TRBV11-3 | TGTGCCAGCAGCTTGACGCGGGACAGCGGGCCCAAAGAGCCCCAGTACTTC | CASSLTRDSGPKEPQYF
15 | NA | TRBD1 | TRBJ1-5 | TRBV6-8 | TGTGCCAGCAGTATTTCCACAGGGGAAAATCAGCCCCAGCATTTT | CASSISTGENQPQHF
15 | NA | NA | TRBJ2-4 | TRBV11-1 | TGTGCCAGCAGCTTGACCCGACCCCTAAAAAACATTCAGTACTTC | CASSLTRPLKNIQYF
17 | NA | TRBD1 | TRBJ1-2 | TRBV11-3 | TGTGCCAGCAGCGCCCGGGACAGGGGAAATTCTGGCTTGGGCTACACCTTC | CASSARDRGNSGLGYTF
11 | NA | NA | TRBJ1-6 | TRBV30 | TGTGCCTGGAGTTTTAGTTCACCCCTCCACTTT | CAWSFSSPLHF
15 | NA | TRBD2 | TRBJ2-3 | TRBV19 | TGTGCCACCACTGGGACTAGCGGGATAGTAGATACGCAGTATTTT | CATTGTSGIVDTQYF
15 | NA | NA | TRBJ2-7 | TRBV11-3 | TGTGCCAGCAGCTTAGAGGGAGACGAGACCTACGAGCAGTACTTC | CASSLEGDETYEQYF
15 | NA | TRBD1 | TRBJ1-4 | TRBV13 | TGTGCCAGCAGTGGATTGGAGACAGGGGGTGAAAAACTGTTTTTT | CASSGLETGGEKLFF
14 | NA | TRBD1 | TRBJ1-1 | TRBV19 | TGTGCCAGTAGTATAGCGGGGACAGTACCAGAAGCTTTCTTT | CASSIAGTVPEAFF
15 | NA | NA | TRBJ2-2 | TRBV6-8 | TGTGCCAGCAGTGAGTGGCGGGCGAACACCGGGGAGCTGTTTTTT | CASSEWRANTGELFF